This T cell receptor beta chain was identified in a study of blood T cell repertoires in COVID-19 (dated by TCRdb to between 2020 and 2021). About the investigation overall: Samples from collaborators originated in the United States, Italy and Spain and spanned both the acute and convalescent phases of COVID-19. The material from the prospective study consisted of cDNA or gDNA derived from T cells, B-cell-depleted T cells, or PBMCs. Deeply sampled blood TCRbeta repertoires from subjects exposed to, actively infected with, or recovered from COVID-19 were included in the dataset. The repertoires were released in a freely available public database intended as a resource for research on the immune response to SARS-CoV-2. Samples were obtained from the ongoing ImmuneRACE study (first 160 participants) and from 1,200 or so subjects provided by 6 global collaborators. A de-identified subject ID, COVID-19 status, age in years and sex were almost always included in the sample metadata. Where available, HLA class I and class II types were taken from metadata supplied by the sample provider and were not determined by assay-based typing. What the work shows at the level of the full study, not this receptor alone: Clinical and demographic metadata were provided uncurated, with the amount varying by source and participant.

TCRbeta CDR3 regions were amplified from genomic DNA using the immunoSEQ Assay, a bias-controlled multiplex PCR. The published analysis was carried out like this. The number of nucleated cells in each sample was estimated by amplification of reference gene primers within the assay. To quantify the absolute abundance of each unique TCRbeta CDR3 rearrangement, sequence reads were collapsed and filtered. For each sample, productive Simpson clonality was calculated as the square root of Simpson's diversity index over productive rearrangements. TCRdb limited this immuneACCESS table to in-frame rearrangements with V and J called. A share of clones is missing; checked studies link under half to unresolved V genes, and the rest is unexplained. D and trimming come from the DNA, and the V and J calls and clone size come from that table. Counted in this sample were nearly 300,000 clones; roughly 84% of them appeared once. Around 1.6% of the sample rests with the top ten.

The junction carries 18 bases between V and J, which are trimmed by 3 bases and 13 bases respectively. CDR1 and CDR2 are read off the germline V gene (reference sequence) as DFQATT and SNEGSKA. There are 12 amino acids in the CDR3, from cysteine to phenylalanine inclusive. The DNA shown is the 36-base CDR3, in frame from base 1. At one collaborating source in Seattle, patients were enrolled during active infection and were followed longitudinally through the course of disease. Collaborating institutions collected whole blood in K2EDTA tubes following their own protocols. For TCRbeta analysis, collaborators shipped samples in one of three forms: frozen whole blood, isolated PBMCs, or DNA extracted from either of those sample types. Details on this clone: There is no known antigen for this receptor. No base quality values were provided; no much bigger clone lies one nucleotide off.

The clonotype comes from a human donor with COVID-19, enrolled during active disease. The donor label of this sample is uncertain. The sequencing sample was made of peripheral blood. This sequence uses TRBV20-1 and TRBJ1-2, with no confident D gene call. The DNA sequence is TGCAGTGCTAGTCCTCCCGGTCCTAGGATCACCTTC. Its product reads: CSASPPGPRITF.